The following is a T cell receptor (beta chain) sequence with its context. This sample is part of a study of blood T cells in healthy people across ages. The use of a sample-barcoded 5' primer and a J-beta primer mix characterized a second PCR of roughly 6 to 11 cycles. TCRdb used MiXCR to reprocess the 5' RACE reads, holding one entry per CDR3 protein. Of 750,000 to 950,000 distinct CDR3 sequences detected, 53% appear once; the ten largest clones hold approximately 40%. Germline trimming cut 2 bases from V and 8 bases from J; bases unmatched to any gene: 8. Germline loops: CDR1 MNHEY, CDR2 SVGAGI. The CDR3 consists of 15 residues.

Material for sequencing was blood. This TCR was recovered from a man aged 80 or over in good health. This chain links TRBV6-5 with TRBJ2-1; 8 nucleotides match TRBD2. CDR3 DNA: TGTGCCAGCAGTTACACGGGAGGGATTTTCGATGAGCAGTTCTTC. Residues: CASSYTGGIFDEQFF.